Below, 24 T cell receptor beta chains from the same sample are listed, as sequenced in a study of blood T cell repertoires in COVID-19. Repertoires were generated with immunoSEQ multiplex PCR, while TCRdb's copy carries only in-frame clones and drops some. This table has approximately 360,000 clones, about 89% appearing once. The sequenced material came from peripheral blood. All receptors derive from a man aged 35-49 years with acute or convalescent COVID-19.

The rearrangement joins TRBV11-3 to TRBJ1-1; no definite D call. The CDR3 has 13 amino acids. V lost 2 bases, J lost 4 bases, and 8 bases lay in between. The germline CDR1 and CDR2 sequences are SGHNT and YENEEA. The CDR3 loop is CASSLYRSTEAFF. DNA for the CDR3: TGTGCCAGCAGCTTATATAGAAGCACTGAAGCTTTCTTT.

The CDR3 DNA reads as TGTGCCAGCAGTTTTTCCGCCCCCCTACTATATGGCTACACCTTC. This gives the protein CASSFSAPLLYGYTF. V and J are TRBV27 and TRBJ1-2; D ambiguous. The CDR3 spans 15 residues. Trimming took 3 bases from V and 5 from J, leaving 16 bases between them. Germline CDR1 and CDR2: MNHEY and SMNVEV (reference sequence).

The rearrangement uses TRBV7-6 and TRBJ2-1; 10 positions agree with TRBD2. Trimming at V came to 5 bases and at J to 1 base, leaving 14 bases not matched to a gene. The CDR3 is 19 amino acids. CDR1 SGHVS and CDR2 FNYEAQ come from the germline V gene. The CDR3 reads CASSGQREGRQRSYNEQFF. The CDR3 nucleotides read TGTGCCAGCAGCGGCCAGCGGGAGGGCCGTCAAAGGTCCTACAATGAGCAGTTCTTC.

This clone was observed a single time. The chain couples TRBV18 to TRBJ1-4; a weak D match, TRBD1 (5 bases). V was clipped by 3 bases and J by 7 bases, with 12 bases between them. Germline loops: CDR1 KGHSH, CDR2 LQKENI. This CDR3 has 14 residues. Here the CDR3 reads CASSPPGGSEKLFF. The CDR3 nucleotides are TGTGCCAGCTCACCCCCCGGGGGTAGTGAAAAACTGTTTTTT.

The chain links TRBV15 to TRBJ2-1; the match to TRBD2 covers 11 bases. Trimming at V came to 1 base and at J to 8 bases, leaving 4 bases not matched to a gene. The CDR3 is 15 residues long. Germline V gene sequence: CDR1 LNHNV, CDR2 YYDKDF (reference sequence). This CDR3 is CATSRASGRRDEQFF. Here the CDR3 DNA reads TGTGCCACCAGCAGAGCTAGCGGGAGGAGGGATGAGCAGTTCTTC. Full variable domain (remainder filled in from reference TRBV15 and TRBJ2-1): DAMVIQNPRYQVTQFGKPVTLSCSQTLNHNVMYWYQQKSSQAPKLLFHYYDKDFNNEADTPDNFQSRRPNTSFCFLDIRSPGLGDTAMYLCATSRASGRRDEQFFGPGTRLTVL.

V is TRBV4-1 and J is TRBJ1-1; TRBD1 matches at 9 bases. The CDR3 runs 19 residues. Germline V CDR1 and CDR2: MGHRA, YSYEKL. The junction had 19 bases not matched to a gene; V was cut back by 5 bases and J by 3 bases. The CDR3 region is CASSKRTGTGNIFDTEAFF. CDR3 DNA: TGCGCCAGCAGCAAAAGGACCGGGACAGGGAACATATTCGACACTGAAGCTTTCTTT.

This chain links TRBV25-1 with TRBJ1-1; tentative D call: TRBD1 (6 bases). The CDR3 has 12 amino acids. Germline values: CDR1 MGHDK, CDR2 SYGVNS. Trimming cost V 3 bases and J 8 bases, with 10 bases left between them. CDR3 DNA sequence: TGTGCCAGCAGTGAGATCAGGGGAGAAGCTTTCTTT. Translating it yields CASSEIRGEAFF. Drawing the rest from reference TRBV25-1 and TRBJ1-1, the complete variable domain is EADIYQTPRYLVIGTGKKITLECSQTMGHDKMYWYQQDPGMELHLIHYSYGVNSTEKGDLSSESTVSRIRTEHFPLTLESARPSHTSQYLCASSEIRGEAFFGQGTRLTVV.

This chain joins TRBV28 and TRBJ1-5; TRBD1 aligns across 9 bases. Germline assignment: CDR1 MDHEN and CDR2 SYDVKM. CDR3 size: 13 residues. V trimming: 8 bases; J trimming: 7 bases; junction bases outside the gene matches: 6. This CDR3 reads CASGLTGGQPQHF. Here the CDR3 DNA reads TGTGCCAGCGGATTAACAGGGGGCCAGCCCCAGCATTTT.

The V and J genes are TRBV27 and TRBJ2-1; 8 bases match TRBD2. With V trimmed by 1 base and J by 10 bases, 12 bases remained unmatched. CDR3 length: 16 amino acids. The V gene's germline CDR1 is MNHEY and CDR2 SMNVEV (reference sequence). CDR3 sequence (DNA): TGTGCCAGCAGTTTATACCCCAGCGGGAGTAGCGGGGAGCAGTTCTTC. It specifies CASSLYPSGSSGEQFF.

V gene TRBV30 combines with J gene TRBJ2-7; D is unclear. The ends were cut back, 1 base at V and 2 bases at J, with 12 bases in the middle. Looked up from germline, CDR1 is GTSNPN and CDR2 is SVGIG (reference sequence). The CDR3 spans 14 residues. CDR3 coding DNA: TGTGCCTGGAGTGGTCAGACGAGGCCCTACGAGCAGTACTTC. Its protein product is CAWSGQTRPYEQYF. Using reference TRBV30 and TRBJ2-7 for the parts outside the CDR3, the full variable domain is SQTIHQWPATLVQPVGSPLSLECTVEGTSNPNLYWYRQAAGRGLQLLFYSVGIGQISSEVPQNLSASRPQDRQFILSSKKLLLSDSGFYLCAWSGQTRPYEQYFGPGTRLTVT.

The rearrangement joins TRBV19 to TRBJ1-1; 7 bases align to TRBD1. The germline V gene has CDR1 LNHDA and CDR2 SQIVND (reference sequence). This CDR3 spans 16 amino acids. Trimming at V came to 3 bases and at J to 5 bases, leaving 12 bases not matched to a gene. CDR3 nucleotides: TGTGCCAGTAGTATGGGTAGAGGGGGCGAGACGACTGAAGCTTTCTTT. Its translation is CASSMGRGGETTEAFF.

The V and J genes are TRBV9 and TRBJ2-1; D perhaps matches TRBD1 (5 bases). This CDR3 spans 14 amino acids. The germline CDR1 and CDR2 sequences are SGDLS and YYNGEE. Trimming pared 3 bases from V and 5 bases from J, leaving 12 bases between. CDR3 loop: CASSARGQNNEQFF. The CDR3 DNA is TGTGCCAGCAGCGCGAGAGGACAAAACAATGAGCAGTTCTTC.

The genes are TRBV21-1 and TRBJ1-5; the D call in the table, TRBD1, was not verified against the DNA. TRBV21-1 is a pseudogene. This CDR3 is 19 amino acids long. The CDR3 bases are TGTGCCAGCAGCTCCCCTCAGGGGGGACAGGGGGCTTGGAATCAGCCCCAGCATTTT. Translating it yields CASSSPQGGQGAWNQPQHF.

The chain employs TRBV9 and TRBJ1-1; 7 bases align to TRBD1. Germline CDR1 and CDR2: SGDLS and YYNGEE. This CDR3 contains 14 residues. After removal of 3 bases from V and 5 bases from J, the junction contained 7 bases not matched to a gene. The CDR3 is CASSEGAMRTEAFF. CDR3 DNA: TGTGCCAGCAGCGAGGGGGCAATGAGGACTGAAGCTTTCTTT.

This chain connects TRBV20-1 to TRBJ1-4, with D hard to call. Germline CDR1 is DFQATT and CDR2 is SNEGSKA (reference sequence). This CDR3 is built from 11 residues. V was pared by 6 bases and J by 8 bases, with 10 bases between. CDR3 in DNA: TGCAGTGCCCCCAACAACGAAAAACTGTTTTTT. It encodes CSAPNNEKLFF.

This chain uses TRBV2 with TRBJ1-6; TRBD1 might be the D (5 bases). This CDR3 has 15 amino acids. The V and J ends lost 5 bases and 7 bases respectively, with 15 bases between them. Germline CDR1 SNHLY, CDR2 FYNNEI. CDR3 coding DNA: TGTGCCAGCAGTATCTTCGACAGTCAAAATTCACCCCTCCACTTT. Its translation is CASSIFDSQNSPLHF. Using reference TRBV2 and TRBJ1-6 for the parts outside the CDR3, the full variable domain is EPEVTQTPSHQVTQMGQEVILRCVPISNHLYFYWYRQILGQKVEFLVSFYNNEISEKSEIFDDQFSVERPDGSNFTLKIRSTKLEDSAMYFCASSIFDSQNSPLHFGNGTRLTVT.

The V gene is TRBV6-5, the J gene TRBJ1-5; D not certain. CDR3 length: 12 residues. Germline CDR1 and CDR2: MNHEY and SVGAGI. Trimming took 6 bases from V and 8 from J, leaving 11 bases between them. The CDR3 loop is CASSDYQEPQHF. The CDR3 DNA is TGTGCCAGCAGCGATTACCAGGAGCCCCAGCATTTT.

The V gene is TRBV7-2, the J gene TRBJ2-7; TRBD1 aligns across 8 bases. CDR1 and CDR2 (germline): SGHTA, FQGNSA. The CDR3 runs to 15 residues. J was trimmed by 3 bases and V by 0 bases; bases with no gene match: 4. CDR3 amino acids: CASSLALGQVYEQYF. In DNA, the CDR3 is TGTGCCAGCAGCTTAGCCTTGGGACAGGTCTACGAGCAGTACTTC.

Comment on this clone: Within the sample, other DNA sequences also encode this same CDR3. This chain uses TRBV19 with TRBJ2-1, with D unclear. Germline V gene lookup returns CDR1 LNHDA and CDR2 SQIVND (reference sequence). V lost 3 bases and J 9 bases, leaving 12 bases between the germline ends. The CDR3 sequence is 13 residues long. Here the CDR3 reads CASSILAGGEQFF. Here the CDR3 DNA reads TGTGCCAGTAGTATCCTGGCCGGCGGTGAGCAGTTCTTC.

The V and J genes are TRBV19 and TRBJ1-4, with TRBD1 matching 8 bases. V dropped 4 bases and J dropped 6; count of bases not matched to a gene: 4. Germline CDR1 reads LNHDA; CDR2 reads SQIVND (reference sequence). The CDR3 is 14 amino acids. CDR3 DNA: TGTGCCAGTAGTAGACAGGGGACGGATGAAAAACTGTTTTTT. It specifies CASSRQGTDEKLFF.

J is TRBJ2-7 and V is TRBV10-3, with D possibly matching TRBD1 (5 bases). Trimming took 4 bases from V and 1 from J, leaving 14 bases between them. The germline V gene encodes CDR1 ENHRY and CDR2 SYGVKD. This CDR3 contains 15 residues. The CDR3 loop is CAISVGQGLSYEQYF. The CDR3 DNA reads TGTGCCATCAGTGTTGGGCAGGGTCTGTCCTACGAGCAGTACTTC.

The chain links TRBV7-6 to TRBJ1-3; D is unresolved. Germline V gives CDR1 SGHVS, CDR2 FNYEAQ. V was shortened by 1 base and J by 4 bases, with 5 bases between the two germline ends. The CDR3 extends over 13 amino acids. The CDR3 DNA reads TGTGCCAGCAGCTTAGTCGAGGGAAACACCATATATTTT. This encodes CASSLVEGNTIYF.

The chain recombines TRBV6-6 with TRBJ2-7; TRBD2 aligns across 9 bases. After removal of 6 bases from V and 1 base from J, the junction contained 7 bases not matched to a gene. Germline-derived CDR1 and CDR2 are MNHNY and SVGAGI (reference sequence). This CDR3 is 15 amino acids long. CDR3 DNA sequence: TGTGCCAGCAGGGGGGGACTAGCCGAGTCCTACGAGCAGTACTTC. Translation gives CASRGGLAESYEQYF.

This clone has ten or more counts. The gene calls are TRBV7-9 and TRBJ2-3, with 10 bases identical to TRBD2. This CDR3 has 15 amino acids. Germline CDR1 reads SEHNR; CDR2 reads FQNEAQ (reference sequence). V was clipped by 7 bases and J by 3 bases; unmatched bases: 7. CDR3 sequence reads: CASNLGLARTDTQYF. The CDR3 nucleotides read TGTGCCAGCAACTTGGGACTAGCGAGGACAGATACGCAGTATTTT.